This T cell receptor beta chain was obtained from a study of blood T cell repertoires in COVID-19. About the research overall: Some COVID-19 samples were acute and others convalescent; all came from the United States, Italy and Spain.

In the authors' workflow: Using reference gene primer amplification, nucleated cell counts were estimated. TCRdb keeps only in-frame clones here, not all; method: immunoSEQ multiplex PCR. That table is the source of V, J and clone size, and D and trimming were worked out from the DNA. The data show 200,000 to 300,000 clones, with around 80% seen just once and approximately 1.9% held by the top ten. Germline V gene lookup returns CDR1 LGHDT and CDR2 YNNKEL (reference sequence). There are 13 residues in the CDR3. V was trimmed by 2 bases and J by 4 bases, leaving 9 bases between them. Material for sequencing was peripheral blood. The rearrangement uses TRBV3-1 (or the pseudogene TRBV3-2) and TRBJ2-7; D remains ambiguous. This TCR was recovered from a woman at least 80 years old with acute or convalescent COVID-19. The CDR3 region has the DNA TGTGCCAGCAGCCAAAATAGTTTTTACGAGCAGTACTTC. As protein: CASSQNSFYEQYF.